The 27 T cell receptor beta chains below were found in one sample sequenced in a study of blood T cells in healthy people across ages (dated by TCRdb to 2013 to 2016). The library relied on 5' RACE. Instrument used: Illumina HiSeq 2500. A second about 6 to 11 cycle PCR used a sample-barcoded 5' primer and a J-beta primer mix. TCRdb reworked the public reads: Q25 trimming with fastp, MiXCR clone assembly, productive beta chains retained. Every entry covers one CDR3 protein and lists the most common genes and DNA from its rows. Recorded for this sample are some 1.7 million distinct CDR3 sequences; approximately 30% of them occurred a single time. Jointly, the top ten make up over 7% of the sample. The sequenced sample was blood. These TCRs come from a woman in her 30s in good health.

This clonotype was observed at least ten times. The J gene is TRBJ2-4, the V gene TRBV20-1, with 8 bases fitting TRBD2. The CDR3 sequence is 15 residues long. With 1 base clipped from V and 6 bases from J, the junction kept 8 bases outside the gene matches. In germline, CDR1 is DFQATT, CDR2 SNEGSKA (reference sequence). CDR3 in amino acids: CSARVYSGNGNIQYF. DNA of the CDR3: TGCAGTGCTAGAGTTTATAGCGGGAACGGAAACATTCAGTACTTC.

This sequence joins TRBV7-2 and TRBJ2-1; 14 nucleotides line up with TRBD2. After removal of 6 bases from V and 5 bases from J, the junction contained 3 bases not matched to a gene. Germline V gene lookup returns CDR1 SGHTA and CDR2 FQGNSA. This CDR3 contains 15 residues. In DNA form, the CDR3 reads TGTGCCAGCAGAATGGGACTAGCGGGGGACAATGAGCAGTTCTTC. It translates to CASRMGLAGDNEQFF.

The V call is TRBV2, the J call TRBJ1-5, with D possibly being TRBD1 (6 bases). Trimming left V 10 bases short and J 3 bases short, with 13 bases between. This CDR3 contains 13 residues. CDR1 is SNHLY and CDR2 is FYNNEI in the germline V gene. The CDR3 spells CATKRTDNQPQHF. In DNA form, the CDR3 reads TGTGCCACCAAGAGGACAGACAATCAGCCCCAGCATTTT.

The CDR3 coding sequence is TGTGCCAGCAACGAACTCGGGACAGGTTATGGCTACACCTTC. Translation gives CASNELGTGYGYTF. The rearrangement links TRBV28 to TRBJ1-2, with 8 nucleotides matching TRBD1. The germline V gene encodes CDR1 MDHEN and CDR2 SYDVKM. V gave up 7 bases and J gave up 5 bases; unmatched junction bases: 9. CDR3 length: 14 amino acids.

This clonotype was observed a handful of times. The CDR3 loop is CASGLVLAEKNIQYF. CDR3 coding DNA: TGTGCTAGTGGTTTGGTACTAGCGGAAAAAAACATTCAGTACTTC. V is TRBV12-5 and J is TRBJ2-4; 8 nucleotides line up with TRBD2. The CDR3 runs 15 residues. The ends lost 0 bases at V and 4 bases at J; junction bases unmatched: 2. CDR1 LGHNT and CDR2 FRNRAP come from the germline V gene.

The CDR3 DNA reads TGTGCCAGCAGCCTTCCGGGACAGGGGAGCACCTACGAGCAGTACTTC. Residues: CASSLPGQGSTYEQYF. The V gene is TRBV14, the J gene TRBJ2-7, with 10 positions matching TRBD1. V shed 4 bases and J 2 bases; nucleotides not matched to a gene: 8. The CDR3 has 16 residues. CDR1 is SGHDN and CDR2 is FVKESK in the germline V gene.

The chain carries TRBV28 and TRBJ2-1; 7 bases are shared with TRBD1. V trimming: 9 bases; J trimming: 2 bases; junction bases outside the gene matches: 7. The CDR3 is made up of 14 amino acids. Germline V gene data show CDR1 as MDHEN and CDR2 as SYDVKM. As DNA, the CDR3 is TGTGCCAGTACCACCGGGACAGCCTACAATGAGCAGTTCTTC. Protein: CASTTGTAYNEQFF.

This chain joins TRBV7-2 and TRBJ1-4; D uncertain. CDR3 size: 14 residues. Trimming stripped 7 bases from V and 7 bases from J, with 16 bases between. Germline lookup yields CDR1 SGHTA and CDR2 FQGNSA. CDR3 protein: CASTPTRPGEKLFF. In nucleotides, the CDR3 is TGTGCCAGCACCCCCACAAGACCGGGTGAAAAACTGTTTTTT.

This chain joins TRBV3-1 and TRBJ2-7, with TRBD2 matching over 7 bases. The CDR3 totals 15 residues. Germline V lookup: CDR1 LGHDT, CDR2 YNNKEL (reference sequence). V dropped 4 bases and J dropped 3; count of bases not matched to a gene: 9. CDR3 coding DNA: TGTGCCAGCAGCCCCGCGGGAGACGTCGGCTACGAGCAGTACTTC. It encodes CASSPAGDVGYEQYF.

This clonotype was counted only a few times. The V call is TRBV20-1, the J call TRBJ2-3; 13 bases match TRBD2. From germline, CDR1 is DFQATT and CDR2 SNEGSKA (reference sequence). The CDR3 spans 14 residues. CDR3 DNA: TGCAGGGCCTCCACTAGCGGGAGGGCCTATACGCAGTATTTT. Its translation: CRASTSGRAYTQYF.

Only a few counts were recorded for this clonotype. V and J are TRBV7-9 and TRBJ2-5; 7 bases are shared with TRBD1. Germline V gives CDR1 SEHNR, CDR2 FQNEAQ (reference sequence). CDR3 length: 15 residues. Losses at the gene ends were 5 bases for V and 5 bases for J; bases not matched to a gene: 11. The CDR3 spells CASSPGTAFMETQYF. CDR3 nucleotide sequence: TGTGCCAGCAGCCCCGGGACAGCATTCATGGAGACCCAGTACTTC. The variable domain in full, completed from reference TRBV7-9 and TRBJ2-5, reads DTGVSQNPRHKITKRGQNVTFRCDPISEHNRLYWYRQTLGQGPEFLTYFQNEAQLEKSRLLSDRFSAERPKGSFSTLEIQRTEQGDSAMYLCASSPGTAFMETQYFGPGTRLLVL.

This clonotype was seen a single time. The junction departs from the called germline gene at one end, perhaps through a read error. This rearrangement joins TRBV6-5 to TRBJ2-3; 8 bases are shared with TRBD1. The CDR3 totals 14 residues. Germline V lookup: CDR1 MNHEY, CDR2 SVGAGI. The CDR3 protein is CTSSPGGEEDTQYF. CDR3 sequence (DNA): TGTACCAGCAGTCCAGGGGGCGAGGAAGATACGCAGTATTTT.

This clonotype was found a few times. This chain connects TRBV20-1 to TRBJ2-7, with D possibly TRBD2 on 5 matching bases. The CDR3 covers 17 residues. Trimming left V 0 bases short and J 7 bases short, with 25 bases between. Per the germline V gene, CDR1 is DFQATT and CDR2 is SNEGSKA (reference sequence). In nucleotides, the CDR3 is TGCAGTGCTAGAGATCAAAGAAGGTCCCAGCGGCTAGGAGAGCAGTACTTC. Translating it yields CSARDQRRSQRLGEQYF.

The chain recombines TRBV2 with TRBJ2-1; no clear D gene. Germline CDR1 is SNHLY and CDR2 is FYNNEI. Trimming stripped 4 bases from V and 6 bases from J, with 10 bases between. CDR3 length: 13 amino acids. As DNA, the CDR3 is TGTGCCAGCAGTGGAGAGGTTTCCAATGAGCAGTTCTTC. Translation gives CASSGEVSNEQFF.

Only one count was recorded for this clonotype. The chain couples TRBV30 to TRBJ1-2; possibly TRBD1 for D (5 bases). CDR1 and CDR2 (germline): GTSNPN, SVGIG (reference sequence). The CDR3 has 13 residues. The V end lost 2 bases, the J end lost 2 bases, and 9 bases lay between the germline ends. This CDR3 is CAWSLDSNYGYTF. CDR3 DNA sequence: TGTGCCTGGAGTCTAGACAGCAACTATGGCTACACCTTC.

The chain joins TRBV4-1 to TRBJ1-1, with D uncertain. V was pared by 0 bases and J by 11 bases, with 10 bases between. The CDR3 runs to 12 residues. CDR1 is MGHRA and CDR2 is YSYEKL in the germline V gene. The CDR3: CASSQDGREAFF. The CDR3 region has the DNA TGCGCCAGCAGCCAAGACGGCCGGGAGGCTTTCTTT.

This clonotype showed up just a few times. The chain joins TRBV5-1 to TRBJ1-6; 9 bases align to TRBD1. This CDR3 comprises 14 residues. V was pared by 6 bases and J by 10 bases, with 8 bases of the junction left unmatched. Germline lookup yields CDR1 SGHRS and CDR2 YFSETQ. The CDR3 is CASKSGQGKSPLHF. DNA for the CDR3: TGCGCCAGCAAGTCGGGACAGGGTAAATCACCCCTCCACTTT.

In the case of this clonotype: With a much larger clone just one base away, this may be a read error. J is TRBJ2-7 and V is TRBV10-1, with a possible D match to TRBD2 (5 bases). The CDR3 loop spans 16 amino acids. Germline V CDR1 and CDR2: WNHNN, SYGVQD (reference sequence). CDR3: CASGEYRDPRSYEQYF. The CDR3 nucleotides read TGCGCCAGCGGTGAGTACCGGGATCCGAGGTCCTACGAGCAGTACTTC.

The V and J genes are TRBV5-5 and TRBJ2-1; 9 nucleotides align to TRBD1. V was clipped by 5 bases and J by 2 bases; unmatched bases: 11. CDR1 is SGHKS, CDR2 YYEKEE, per germline (reference sequence). The CDR3 is 17 amino acids. The CDR3 reads CASSRYPGQGPYNEQFF. CDR3 bases: TGTGCCAGCAGTCGATACCCGGGACAGGGCCCCTACAATGAGCAGTTCTTC.

This clonotype appeared many times. The chain recombines TRBV4-1 with TRBJ2-7, with D possibly matching TRBD1 (5 bases). Germline loops: CDR1 MGHRA, CDR2 YSYEKL. V was pared by 1 base and J by 0 bases, with 13 bases between. The CDR3 runs to 16 residues. The CDR3 here is CASSQVGTRASYEQYF. Written as DNA, the CDR3 is TGCGCCAGCAGCCAAGTTGGAACCAGGGCCTCCTACGAGCAGTACTTC.

V is TRBV5-5 and J is TRBJ1-3; a possible D gene is TRBD1 (5 bases). The CDR3 spans 16 residues. Germline V lookup: CDR1 SGHKS, CDR2 YYEKEE (reference sequence). V shed 4 bases and J shed 0 bases, with 14 bases lying between them. In DNA, the CDR3 is TGTGCCAGCAGCCGCGACAGATTCAACTCTGGAAACACCATATATTTT. Its translation: CASSRDRFNSGNTIYF. Complete variable domain (other parts from reference TRBV5-5 and TRBJ1-3): DAGVTQSPTHLIKTRGQQVTLRCSPISGHKSVSWYQQVLGQGPQFIFQYYEKEERGRGNFPDRFSARQFPNYSSELNVNALLLGDSALYLCASSRDRFNSGNTIYFGEGSWLTVV.

This clonotype showed up many times. The rearrangement uses TRBV12-3 or TRBV12-4 and TRBJ2-4; 7 bases map to TRBD2. V trimming: 10 bases; J trimming: 5 bases; junction bases outside the gene matches: 5. The CDR3 totals 12 residues. The CDR3 reads CATRDYQNIQYF. DNA for the CDR3: TGTGCCACCCGGGACTACCAAAACATTCAGTACTTC.

The rearrangement joins TRBV7-3 to TRBJ2-7; perhaps D is TRBD1 or TRBD2 (5 bases each). V was shortened by 8 bases and J by 4 bases, with 18 bases between the two germline ends. Germline V gene lookup returns CDR1 SGHTA and CDR2 FQGTGA. The length of the CDR3 is 14 residues. The CDR3 nucleotides read TGTGCCAGCGCCTGGGGTGTGGGGGATTACGAGCAGTACTTC. Protein sequence: CASAWGVGDYEQYF.

J is TRBJ1-2 and V is TRBV24-1, with D perhaps TRBD1 (6 bases). Germline-derived CDR1 and CDR2 are KGHDR and SFDVKD. V lost 7 bases and J 0 bases, leaving 8 bases between the germline ends. This CDR3 has 13 residues. The CDR3 region has the DNA TGTGCCACCAGGGACAGTGCTAACTATGGCTACACCTTC. It encodes CATRDSANYGYTF.

This clonotype was seen a handful of times. The chain joins TRBV10-2 to TRBJ2-7, with TRBD2 identical over 11 bases. The germline V gene has CDR1 WSHSY and CDR2 SAAADI. V lost 8 bases to trimming and J lost 3 bases; unmatched junction nucleotides: 9. CDR3 length: 15 residues. The CDR3 coding sequence is TGCGCCAGCGGAATAGGTAGCGGGGGGGTCTACGAGCAGTACTTC. Its protein product is CASGIGSGGVYEQYF.

This clonotype was observed at least ten times. The chain carries TRBV4-3 and TRBJ2-1, with TRBD1 matching 7 bases. Unmatched junction bases numbered 5, after V lost 2 bases and J lost 7 bases. Germline CDR1 and CDR2: LGHNA and YSLEER. The CDR3 covers 14 residues. CDR3 in DNA: TGCGCCAGCAGCCAACAGACAGGGCTTAATGAGCAGTTCTTC. This encodes CASSQQTGLNEQFF.

The V and J genes are TRBV2 and TRBJ1-5, with D tentatively TRBD1 (5 bases). The CDR3 runs 13 residues. Germline V gene sequence: CDR1 SNHLY, CDR2 FYNNEI. V was cut by 4 bases and J by 6 bases, with 10 bases left in between. The CDR3 region has the DNA TGTGCCAGCAGTGCCAGGGTGGCTCAGCCCCAGCATTTT. This translates into CASSARVAQPQHF.